This T cell receptor beta chain was recovered during a study of T cell responses to AZD1222 COVID-19 vaccine. Overall study findings and caveats: Across the whole spike, CD4 TCRs peaked at regions 160-218 and 743-854. Nearly half of unique spike-specific TCRs reportedly avoided B.1.351 and B.1.1.7 mutated regions. Donors were chiefly white British, with a greater number of females, and clonal diversity was perhaps underestimated. Seropositive status at baseline applied to only a handful of AZD1222 recipients.

With regard to this clone: The antigen is undetermined.

CDR3 size: 15 residues. The V gene end was trimmed by 5 bases and the J gene end by 6 bases; junction bases not matched to a gene: 7. Germline V lookup: CDR1 SEHNR, CDR2 FQNEAQ (reference sequence). Assay: immunoSEQ multiplex PCR; the TCRdb copy retains only in-frame clones and omits some. The sample shows some 31,000 clones, more than 75% of them seen only once. This TCR was recovered from an adult who received the AZD1222 COVID-19 vaccine. The source was peripheral blood, collected 28 days after the second AZD1222 dose. J is TRBJ1-5 and V is TRBV7-9; TRBD1 aligns across 10 bases. The CDR3 region is CASSKTGGVSQPQHF. CDR3 DNA sequence: TGTGCCAGCAGCAAGACAGGGGGCGTGAGTCAGCCCCAGCATTTT.